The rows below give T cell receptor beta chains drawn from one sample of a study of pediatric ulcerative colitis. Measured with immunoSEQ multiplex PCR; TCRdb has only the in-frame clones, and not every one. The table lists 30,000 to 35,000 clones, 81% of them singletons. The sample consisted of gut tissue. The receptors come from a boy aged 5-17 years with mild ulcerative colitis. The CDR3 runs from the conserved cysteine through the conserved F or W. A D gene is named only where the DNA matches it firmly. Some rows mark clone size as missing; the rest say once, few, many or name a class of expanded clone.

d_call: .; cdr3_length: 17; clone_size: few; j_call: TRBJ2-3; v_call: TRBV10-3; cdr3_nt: TGTGCCATCAGAGGAGGTAGGAGCGGGCGATACACAGATACGCAGTATTTT; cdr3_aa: CAIRGGRSGRYTDTQYF
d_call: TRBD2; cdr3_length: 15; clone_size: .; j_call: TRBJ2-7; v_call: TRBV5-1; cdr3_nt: TGCGCCAGCAGCTTGGGACTAGCGGGGGGATACGAGCAGTACTTC; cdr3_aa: CASSLGLAGGYEQYF
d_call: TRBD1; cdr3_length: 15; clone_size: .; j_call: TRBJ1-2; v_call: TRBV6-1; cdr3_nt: TGTGCCAGCAGTCCGACAGGGTCCTATAACTATGGCTACACCTTC; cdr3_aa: CASSPTGSYNYGYTF
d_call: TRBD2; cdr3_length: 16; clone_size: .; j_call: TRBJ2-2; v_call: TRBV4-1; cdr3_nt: TGCGCCAGCAGCCAAGGCGGGGGGCGAGGAACCGGGGAGCTGTTTTTT; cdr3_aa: CASSQGGGRGTGELFF
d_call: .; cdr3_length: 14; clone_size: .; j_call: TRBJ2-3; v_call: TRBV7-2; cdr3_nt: TGTGCCAGCAGTTTCTTCCCGGTCACAGATACGCAGTATTTT; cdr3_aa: CASSFFPVTDTQYF
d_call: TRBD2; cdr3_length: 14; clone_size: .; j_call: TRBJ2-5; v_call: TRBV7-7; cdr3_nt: TGTGCTAGCAGCCCGGGACTAACTAAAGAGACCCAGTACTTC; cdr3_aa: CASSPGLTKETQYF
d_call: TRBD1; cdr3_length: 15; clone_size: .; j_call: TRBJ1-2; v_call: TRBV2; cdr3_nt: TGTGCCAGCAGTTATCTTCCCGGGACAGAAAATGGCTACACCTTC; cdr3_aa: CASSYLPGTENGYTF
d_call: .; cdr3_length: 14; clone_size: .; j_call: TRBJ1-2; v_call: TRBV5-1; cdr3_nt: TGCGCCAGCAGCTCCGACAGTTTGTCTTACAGCTACACCTTC; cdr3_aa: CASSSDSLSYSYTF
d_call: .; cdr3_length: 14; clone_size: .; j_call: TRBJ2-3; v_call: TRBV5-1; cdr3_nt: TGCGCCAGCAGCTACGACTACTTCACAGATACGCAGTATTTT; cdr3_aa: CASSYDYFTDTQYF
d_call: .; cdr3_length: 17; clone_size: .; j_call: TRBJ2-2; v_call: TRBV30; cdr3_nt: TGTGCCTGGAGTGTACCACGGGGGATCGTAAGGACCGGGGAGCTGTTTTTT; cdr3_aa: CAWSVPRGIVRTGELFF
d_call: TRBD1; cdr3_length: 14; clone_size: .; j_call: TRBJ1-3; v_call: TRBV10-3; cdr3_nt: TGTGCCATCAGTACGGGACAGGGAGGAAACACCATATATTTT; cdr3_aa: CAISTGQGGNTIYF
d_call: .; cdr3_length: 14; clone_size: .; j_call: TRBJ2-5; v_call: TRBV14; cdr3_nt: TGTGCCAGCAGCCTCGCCGTCCGTGGGGAGACCCAGTACTTC; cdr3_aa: CASSLAVRGETQYF
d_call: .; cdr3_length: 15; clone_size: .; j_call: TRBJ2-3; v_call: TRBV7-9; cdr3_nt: TGTGCCAGCAGCTTCGGGGCAGGCCACACAGATACGCAGTATTTT; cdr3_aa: CASSFGAGHTDTQYF
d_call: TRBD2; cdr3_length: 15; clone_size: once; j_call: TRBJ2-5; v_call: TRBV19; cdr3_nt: TGTGCCAGTAGTAAAACGGGACTAGCGGGGGAGACCCAGTACTTC; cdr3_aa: CASSKTGLAGETQYF
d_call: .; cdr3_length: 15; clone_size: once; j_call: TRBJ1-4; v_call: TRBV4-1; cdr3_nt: TGCGCCAGCAGCCAGCAGGTCAGGGGACATGAAAAACTGTTTTTT; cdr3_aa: CASSQQVRGHEKLFF
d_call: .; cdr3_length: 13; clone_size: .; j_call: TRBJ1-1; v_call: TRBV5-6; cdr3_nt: TGTGCCAGCAGCACAACTGAGGTTACTGAAGCTTTCTTT; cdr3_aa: CASSTTEVTEAFF
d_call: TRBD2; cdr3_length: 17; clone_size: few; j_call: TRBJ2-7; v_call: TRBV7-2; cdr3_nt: TGTGCCAGCAGCTTCCAACTAGCGGGGATACCCCCCTACGAGCAGTACTTC; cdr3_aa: CASSFQLAGIPPYEQYF
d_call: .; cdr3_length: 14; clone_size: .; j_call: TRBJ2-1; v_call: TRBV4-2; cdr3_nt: TGTGCCAGCAGCCAGTCCCAAGGTTACAATGAGCAGTTCTTC; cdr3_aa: CASSQSQGYNEQFF
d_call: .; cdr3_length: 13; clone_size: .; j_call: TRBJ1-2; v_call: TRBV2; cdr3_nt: TGTGCCAGCAGTGAACAGGGAGGGGTGGGCTACACCTTC; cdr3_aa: CASSEQGGVGYTF
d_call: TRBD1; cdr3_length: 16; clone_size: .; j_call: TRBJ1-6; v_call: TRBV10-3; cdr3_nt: TGTGCCATCAGTGAAGGTCCAGGGGGCCTGTATTCACCCCTCCACTTT; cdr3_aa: CAISEGPGGLYSPLHF
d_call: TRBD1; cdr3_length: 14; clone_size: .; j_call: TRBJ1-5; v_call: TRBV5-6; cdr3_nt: TGTGCCAGCAGCTTGGGACAGGGGTTTCAGCCCCAGCATTTT; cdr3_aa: CASSLGQGFQPQHF
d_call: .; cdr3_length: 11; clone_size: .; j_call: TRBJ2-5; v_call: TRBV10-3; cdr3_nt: TGTGCCATCAGCCAGGGTCCGGCCCAGTACTTC; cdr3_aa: CAISQGPAQYF
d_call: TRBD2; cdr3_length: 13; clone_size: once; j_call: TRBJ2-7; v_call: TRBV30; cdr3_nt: TGTGCCTGGAGTGAGCGGGGGCCGTACGAGCAGTACTTC; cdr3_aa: CAWSERGPYEQYF
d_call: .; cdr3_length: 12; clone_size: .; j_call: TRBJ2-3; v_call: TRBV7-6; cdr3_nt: TGTGCCAGCAGCTTAGTGCCGGATACGCAGTATTTT; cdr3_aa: CASSLVPDTQYF
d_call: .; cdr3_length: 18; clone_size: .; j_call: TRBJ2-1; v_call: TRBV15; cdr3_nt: TGTGCCACCAGCAGAGAGGCCTCGCAAGCTTACTCCTACAATGAGCAGTTCTTC; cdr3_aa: CATSREASQAYSYNEQFF
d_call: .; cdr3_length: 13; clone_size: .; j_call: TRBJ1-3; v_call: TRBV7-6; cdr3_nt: TGTGCCAGCAGCCTCCGACAGGGAAACACCATATATTTT; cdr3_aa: CASSLRQGNTIYF
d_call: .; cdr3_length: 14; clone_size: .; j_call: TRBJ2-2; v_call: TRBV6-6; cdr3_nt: TGTGCCAGCTTCCGCCAGGAGAACACCGGGGAGCTGTTTTTT; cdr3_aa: CASFRQENTGELFF
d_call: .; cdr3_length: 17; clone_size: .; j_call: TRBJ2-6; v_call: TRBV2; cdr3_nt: TGTGCCAGCAGTGAATTTGGCAGCAGCTCTGGGGCCAACGTCCTGACTTTC; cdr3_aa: CASSEFGSSSGANVLTF
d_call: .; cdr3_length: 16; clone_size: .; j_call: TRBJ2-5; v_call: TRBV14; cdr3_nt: TGTGCCAGCAGCCAAGGCCTTTTGGCTACCCAAGAGACCCAGTACTTC; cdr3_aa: CASSQGLLATQETQYF
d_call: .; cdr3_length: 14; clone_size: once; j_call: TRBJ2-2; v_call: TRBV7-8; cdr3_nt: TGTGCCAGCAGCGCGTATACAGACACCGGGGAGCTGTTTTTT; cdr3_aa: CASSAYTDTGELFF
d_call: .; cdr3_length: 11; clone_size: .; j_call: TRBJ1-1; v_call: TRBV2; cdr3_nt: TGTGCCAGCTCAGTCGGCGCTGAAGCTTTCTTT; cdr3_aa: CASSVGAEAFF
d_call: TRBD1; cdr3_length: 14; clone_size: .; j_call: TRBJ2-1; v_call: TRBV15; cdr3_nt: TGTGCCACCAGCAGGCAGGGGGCTTACAATGAGCAGTTCTTC; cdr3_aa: CATSRQGAYNEQFF
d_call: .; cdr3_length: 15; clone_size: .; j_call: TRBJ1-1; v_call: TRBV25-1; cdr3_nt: TGTGCCAGCAGTGAATTGGGGGTGAGGGGAACTGAAGCTTTCTTT; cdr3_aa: CASSELGVRGTEAFF
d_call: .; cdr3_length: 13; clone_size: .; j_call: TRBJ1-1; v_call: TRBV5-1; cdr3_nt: TGCGCCAGCAGCTTGTACTTTCAGGATGGCGCTTTCTTT; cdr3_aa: CASSLYFQDGAFF
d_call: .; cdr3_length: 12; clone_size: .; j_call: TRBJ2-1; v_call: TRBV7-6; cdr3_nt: TGTGCCAGCAGCTACTCGTACAATGAGCAGTTCTTC; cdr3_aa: CASSYSYNEQFF
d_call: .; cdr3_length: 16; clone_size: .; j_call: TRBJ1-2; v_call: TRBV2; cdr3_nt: TGTGCCAGCAGTGGGGCCCGACAGGAGGGGTACTATGGCTACACCTTC; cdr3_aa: CASSGARQEGYYGYTF
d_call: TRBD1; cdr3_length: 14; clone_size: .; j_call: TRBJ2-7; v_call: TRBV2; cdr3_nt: TGTGCCAGCGACCCGGGGGACAGGGGTTACGAGCAGTACTTC; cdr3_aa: CASDPGDRGYEQYF
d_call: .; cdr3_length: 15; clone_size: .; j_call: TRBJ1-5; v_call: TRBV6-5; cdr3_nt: TGTGCCAGCAGTTACTCCACGGGAGCGGGGCAGCCCCAGCATTTT; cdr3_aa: CASSYSTGAGQPQHF
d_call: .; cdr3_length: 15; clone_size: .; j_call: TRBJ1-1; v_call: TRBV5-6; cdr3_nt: TGTGCCAGCAGCTTGGCCCCCGACAGCAACACTGAAGCTTTCTTT; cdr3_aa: CASSLAPDSNTEAFF
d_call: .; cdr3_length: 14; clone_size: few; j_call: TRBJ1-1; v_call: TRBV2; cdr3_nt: TGTGCCACCCGGCCCAGGGTCATGAACACTGAAGCTTTCTTT; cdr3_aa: CATRPRVMNTEAFF
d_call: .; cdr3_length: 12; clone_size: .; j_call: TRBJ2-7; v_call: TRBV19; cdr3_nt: TGTGCCAGTAGGCAGGGTAGGGACGAGCAGTACTTC; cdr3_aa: CASRQGRDEQYF
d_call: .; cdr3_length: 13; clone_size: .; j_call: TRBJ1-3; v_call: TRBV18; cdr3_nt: TGTGCCAGCTCACCGATCCGGGGAAACACCATATATTTT; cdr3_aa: CASSPIRGNTIYF
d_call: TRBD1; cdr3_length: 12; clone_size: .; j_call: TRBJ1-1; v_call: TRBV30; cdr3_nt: TGTGCCTGGAGTGAAAGGGGGCAGGAAGCTTTCTTT; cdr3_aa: CAWSERGQEAFF
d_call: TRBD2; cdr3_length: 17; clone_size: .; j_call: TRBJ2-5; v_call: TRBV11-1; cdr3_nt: TGTGCCAGCAGCTCCCCTAGCGGGGGGGCGACTGAGAAGACCCAGTACTTC; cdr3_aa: CASSSPSGGATEKTQYF
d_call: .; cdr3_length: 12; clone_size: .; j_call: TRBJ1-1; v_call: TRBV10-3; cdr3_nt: TGTGCCATCAGGGGTCTGGAGACTGAAGCTTTCTTT; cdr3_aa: CAIRGLETEAFF
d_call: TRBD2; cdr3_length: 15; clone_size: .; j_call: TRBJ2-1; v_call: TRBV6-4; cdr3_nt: TGTGCCAGCAGTGAGGCCGGGGGGGCGATGTATGAGCAGTTCTTC; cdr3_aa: CASSEAGGAMYEQFF
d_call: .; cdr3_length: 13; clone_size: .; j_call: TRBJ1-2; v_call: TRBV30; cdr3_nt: TGTGCCTGGACTACGGGGAGTAACTATGGCTACACCTTC; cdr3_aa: CAWTTGSNYGYTF
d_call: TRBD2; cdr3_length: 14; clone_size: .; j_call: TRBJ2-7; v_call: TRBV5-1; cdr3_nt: TGCGCCAGCAGGAGAGGGAGGGAGGGTTACGAGCAGTACTTC; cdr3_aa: CASRRGREGYEQYF
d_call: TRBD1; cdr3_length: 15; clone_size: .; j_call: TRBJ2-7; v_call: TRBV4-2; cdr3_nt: TGTGCCAGCAGCCTAAATAGGGACAGGGTCGGGGAGCAGTACTTC; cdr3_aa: CASSLNRDRVGEQYF
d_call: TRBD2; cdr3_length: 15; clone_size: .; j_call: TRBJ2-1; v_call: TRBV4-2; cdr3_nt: TGTGCCAGCAGCCAAACTAGCGGGTCCTACAATGAGCAGTTCTTC; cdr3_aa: CASSQTSGSYNEQFF
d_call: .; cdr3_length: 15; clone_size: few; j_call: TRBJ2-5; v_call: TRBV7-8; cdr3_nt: TGTGCCAGCAGCTTAGGTCGGGGGGCTCGGGAGACCCAGTACTTC; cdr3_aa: CASSLGRGARETQYF
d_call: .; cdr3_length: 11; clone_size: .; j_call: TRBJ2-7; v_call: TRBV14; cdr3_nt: TGTGCCAGCAGCGGCCGCTACGAGCAGTACTTC; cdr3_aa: CASSGRYEQYF
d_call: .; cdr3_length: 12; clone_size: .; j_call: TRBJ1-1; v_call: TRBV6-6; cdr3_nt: TGTGCCAGCAGATCGTCCGACACTGAAGCTTTCTTT; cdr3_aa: CASRSSDTEAFF
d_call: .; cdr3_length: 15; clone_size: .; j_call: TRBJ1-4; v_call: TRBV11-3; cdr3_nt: TGTGCCAGCAGCCCCCCCGGGGCTAATAATGAAAAACTGTTTTTT; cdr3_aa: CASSPPGANNEKLFF
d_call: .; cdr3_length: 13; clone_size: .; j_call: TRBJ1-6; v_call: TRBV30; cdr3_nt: TGTGCCTGGAGAACAGCCGATAATTCACCCCTCCACTTT; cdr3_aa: CAWRTADNSPLHF
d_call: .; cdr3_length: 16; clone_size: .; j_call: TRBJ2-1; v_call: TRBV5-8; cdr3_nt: TGTGCCAGCAGCTTGGGGACTCTTCCGGGGTCCGATGAGCAGTTCTTC; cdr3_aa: CASSLGTLPGSDEQFF